This T cell receptor beta chain stems from a study of shared clonotypes between healthy human individuals. Naive CD8 cells comprised CD45RO-negative, CCR7-positively selected cells, excluding terminally differentiated effector memory CD45RA+ cells. Sequencing used immunoSEQ multiplex PCR; TCRdb keeps in-frame clones, though not all of them. The sample holds around 2.1 million clones; about 92% are singletons and the top ten take around 1.7%. The germline gives CDR1 SGHAT, CDR2 FQNNGV. The length of the CDR3 is 13 residues. The trim removed 3 bases at V and 6 bases at J, leaving 4 bases unmatched. The chain has TRBV11-2 and TRBJ1-2; 7 bases agree with TRBD1. Sequenced sample: naive CD8+ T cells from PBMCs. This receptor was taken from a man aged 18 to 30 in good health. Some clones in this sample may be carry-over from other donors' samples. Here the CDR3 reads CASSFDRVHGYTF. In DNA, the CDR3 is TGTGCCAGCAGCTTCGACAGGGTCCATGGCTACACCTTC.